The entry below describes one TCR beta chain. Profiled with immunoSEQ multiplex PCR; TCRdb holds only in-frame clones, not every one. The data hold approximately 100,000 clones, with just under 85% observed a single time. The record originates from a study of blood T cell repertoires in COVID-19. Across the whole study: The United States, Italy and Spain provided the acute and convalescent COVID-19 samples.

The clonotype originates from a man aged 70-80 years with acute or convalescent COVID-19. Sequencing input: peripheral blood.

Written as DNA, the CDR3 is TGTGCCAGCAGTGACCCGAGTTTCGGGGGCACTGAAGCTTTCTTT. Its protein product is CASSDPSFGGTEAFF. This chain links TRBV25-1 with TRBJ1-1, with D tentatively TRBD1 (5 bases). Germline V gene sequence: CDR1 MGHDK, CDR2 SYGVNS. The CDR3 extends over 15 amino acids. V was pared by 3 bases and J by 4 bases, with 15 bases between.